This T cell receptor (beta chain) was captured by sequencing in a study of cytomegalovirus exposure and HLA in healthy donors. Points from the study as a whole: There were some V segments, including TRBV6-2 and TRBV6-3, excluded as indistinguishable.

The PCR used 60 Vbeta and 13 Jbeta primers. The protocol was immunoSEQ multiplex PCR, while the TCRdb copy is restricted to in-frame clones and leaves out a portion. The sample yields around 150,000 clones, over 70% seen once. J gave up 2 bases and V 4 bases, and 7 bases lay outside the gene matches. The CDR3 is 15 amino acids. In germline, CDR1 is SGHDN, CDR2 FVKESK. Remarks on this clone: The antigen is undetermined.

At sampling all donors were nominally healthy, likely with unrecorded immune exposures. V gene TRBV14 combines with J gene TRBJ2-5; 7 nucleotides align to TRBD2. Sequenced input: PBMCs. The receptor comes from a woman aged 45-65 years in good health and CMV-seropositive. CDR3: CASSLKRGLQETQYF. CDR3 bases: TGTGCCAGCAGCCTGAAAAGGGGACTACAAGAGACCCAGTACTTC.